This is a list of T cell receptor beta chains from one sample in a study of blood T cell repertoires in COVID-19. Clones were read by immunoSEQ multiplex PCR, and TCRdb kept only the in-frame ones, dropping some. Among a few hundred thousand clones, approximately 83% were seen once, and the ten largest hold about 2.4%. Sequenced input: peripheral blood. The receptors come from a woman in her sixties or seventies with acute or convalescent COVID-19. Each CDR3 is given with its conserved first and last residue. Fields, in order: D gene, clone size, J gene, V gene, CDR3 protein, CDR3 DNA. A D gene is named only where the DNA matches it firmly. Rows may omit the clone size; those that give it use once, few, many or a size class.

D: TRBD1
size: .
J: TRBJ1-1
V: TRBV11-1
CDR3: CASSPGGTGGPTEAFF
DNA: TGTGCCAGCAGCCCCGGGGGGACAGGGGGCCCAACTGAAGCTTTCTTT

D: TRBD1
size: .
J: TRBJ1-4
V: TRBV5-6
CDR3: CASSVPGQGPEKLFF
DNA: TGTGCCAGCAGCGTTCCGGGACAGGGGCCCGAAAAACTGTTTTTT

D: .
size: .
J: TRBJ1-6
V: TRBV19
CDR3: CASSTVFSNSPLHF
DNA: TGTGCCAGTTCGACAGTTTTCAGTAATTCACCCCTCCACTTT

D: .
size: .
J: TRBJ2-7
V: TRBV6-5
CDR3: CASSWRGGTYEQYF
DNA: TGTGCCAGCAGCTGGAGGGGCGGCACCTACGAGCAGTACTTC

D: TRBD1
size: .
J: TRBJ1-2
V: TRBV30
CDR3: CAWSVPTPTGLGYTF
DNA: TGTGCCTGGAGTGTTCCCACCCCGACAGGGCTTGGCTACACCTTC

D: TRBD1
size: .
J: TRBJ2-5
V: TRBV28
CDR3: CASSLGGQGKTQYF
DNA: TGTGCCAGCAGTTTAGGGGGACAGGGCAAGACCCAGTACTTC

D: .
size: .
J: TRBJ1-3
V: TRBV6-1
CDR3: CASSEAHGGSSGNTIYF
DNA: TGTGCCAGCAGTGAAGCTCACGGGGGGTCCTCTGGAAACACCATATATTTT

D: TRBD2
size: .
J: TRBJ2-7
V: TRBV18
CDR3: CASSPTGTSYYEQYF
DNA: TGTGCCAGCTCACCTACCGGGACTAGCTACTACGAGCAGTACTTC

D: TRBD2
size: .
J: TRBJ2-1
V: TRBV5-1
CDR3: CASSSGLAGVYNEQFF
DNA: TGCGCCAGCAGCTCAGGACTAGCGGGGGTATACAATGAGCAGTTCTTC

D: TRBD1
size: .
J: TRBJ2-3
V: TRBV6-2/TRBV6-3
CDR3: CASSYMFSYETRGLYTDTQYF
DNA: TGTGCCAGCAGTTACATGTTTTCGTACGAGACCAGGGGGCTTTACACAGATACGCAGTATTTT

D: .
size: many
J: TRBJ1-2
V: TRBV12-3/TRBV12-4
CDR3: CASSSGYGYTF
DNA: TGTGCCAGCAGTTCGGGCTATGGCTACACCTTC

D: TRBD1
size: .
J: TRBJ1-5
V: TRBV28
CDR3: CASSLGRGFEWPQHF
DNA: TGTGCCAGCAGTTTGGGCAGGGGGTTCGAATGGCCCCAGCATTTT

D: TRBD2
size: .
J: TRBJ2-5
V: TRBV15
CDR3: CATHSGGDIIMGIETQYF
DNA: TGTGCCACCCACTCCGGGGGGGACATCATTATGGGAATAGAGACCCAGTACTTC

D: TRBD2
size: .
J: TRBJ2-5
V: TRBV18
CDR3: CASSPTTSGQETQYF
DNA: TGTGCCAGCTCACCAACGACTAGCGGCCAAGAGACCCAGTACTTC

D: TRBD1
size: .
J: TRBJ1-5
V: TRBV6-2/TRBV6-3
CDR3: CASSLRGTGVYQPQHF
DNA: TGTGCCAGCAGTCTCCGGGGGACAGGGGTGTATCAGCCCCAGCATTTT

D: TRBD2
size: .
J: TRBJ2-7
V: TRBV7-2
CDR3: CASSFSRTSSYEQYF
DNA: TGTGCCAGCAGCTTTAGTCGGACTAGCTCCTACGAGCAGTACTTC

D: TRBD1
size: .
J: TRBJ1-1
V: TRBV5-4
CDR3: CAISKQGGIPEAFF
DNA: TGTGCCATCAGTAAACAGGGGGGCATACCTGAAGCTTTCTTT

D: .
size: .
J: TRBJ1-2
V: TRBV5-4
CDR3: CASSLGASSYGYTF
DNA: TGTGCCAGCAGCTTGGGTGCAAGCTCCTATGGCTACACCTTC

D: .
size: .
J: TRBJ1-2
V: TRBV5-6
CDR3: CASSLVVGAYGYTF
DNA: TGTGCCAGCAGCTTGGTCGTGGGAGCCTATGGCTACACCTTC